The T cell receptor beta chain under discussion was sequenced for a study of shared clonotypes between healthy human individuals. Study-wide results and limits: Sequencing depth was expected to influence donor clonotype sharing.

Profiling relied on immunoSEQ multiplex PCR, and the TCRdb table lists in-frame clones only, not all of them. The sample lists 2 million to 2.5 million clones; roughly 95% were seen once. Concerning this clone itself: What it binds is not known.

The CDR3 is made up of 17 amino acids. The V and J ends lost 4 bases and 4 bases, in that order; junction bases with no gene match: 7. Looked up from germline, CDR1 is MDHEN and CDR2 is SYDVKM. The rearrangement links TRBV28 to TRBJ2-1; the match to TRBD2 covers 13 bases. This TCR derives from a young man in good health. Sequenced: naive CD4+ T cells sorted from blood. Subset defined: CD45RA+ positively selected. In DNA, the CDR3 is TGTGCCAGCAGTTCTTGGACTAGCGGGGGCCTATACAATGAGCAGTTCTTC. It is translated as CASSSWTSGGLYNEQFF.